This T cell receptor beta chain came from a study of shared clonotypes between healthy human individuals (dated by TCRdb to the early 2020s). With regard to the full study: Two women and three men aged 18 to 49 years were included in the cohort. Libraries were prepared and TCR repertoires were sequenced by different laboratories using diverse techniques, in order to increase sequencing depth and limit assay-specific biases. Per donor, three plates each were used for CD4 naive and CD4 memory, two for CD8 naive, and one for CD8 memory. To estimate repertoire size and how much clonotype sharing occurs between individuals, the study deeply sequenced the blood TCR repertoires of 5 or 6 healthy adults. Each donor's leukapheresis produced roughly between roughly 0.85 and 10 billion PBMCs.

Comment on this clone: The antigen this receptor binds is unknown. One base away there is no much larger clone; base qualities are not given.

The donors were healthy, HIV-negative adults who had no recently reported acute infections or vaccinations. All donors were Caucasian adults living in Nashville, Tennessee, USA. CD4+ T cells were enriched through magnetic negative selection, after which naive cells were positively selected on CD45RA and the remaining negative fraction served as the memory subset. After blood collection by leukapheresis, PBMCs were isolated using Ficoll-Histopaque density gradient centrifugation and then cryopreserved in the vapor phase of liquid nitrogen. Analytical flow cytometry was used to check the purity and quantity of every magnetically sorted T cell population. Genomic DNA was isolated from each sorted fraction and quantified by UV absorbance on a Nanodrop 2000c. CDR1 LGHNA and CDR2 YNFKEQ were looked up in the germline V gene. The CDR3 spans 16 residues, from the cysteine through the phenylalanine. CDR3 DNA only is kept here, 48 bases in frame from base 1. Trimming accounts for 4 bases at V and 5 bases at J, while the number of junction bases matched to no gene is 11.

Using the deep immunoSEQ assay, multiplex PCR amplified TCR CDR3 regions from genomic DNA. Extracted genomic DNA from each cell subset was distributed evenly across all wells of several immunoSEQ 96-well plates, and each plate was treated as a replicate. For sorted subsets, each replicate PCR was loaded with approximately 190 ng genomic DNA, equivalent to 30,000 or so T cell genomes. Purified libraries were quantified with a Qubit 3.0 fluorometer, sized on a Bioanalyzer 2100, and re-quantified with the KAPA Library Quantification kit. Every immunoSEQ 96-well plate was sequenced on a separate single-read 150-cycle Illumina NextSeq 550 flow cell. On the authors' methods: Because the immunoSEQ output held only junctional sequences and lacked quality scores, the filtering could not match the filtering applied to full-length reads. To assign V/J genes and CDR3, sequences were annotated using PyIR, a Python wrapper for IgBLAST v1.9, with IMGT germline references. Reads were removed for weak V/J assignments (E-value above 1e-6), missing CDR3, stop codons, out-of-frame junctions, or ambiguous translated residues. V3J clonotypes were defined by identical inferred V gene, J gene, and CDR3 amino acid sequence. Percentage overlap between repertoires was calculated by dividing the number of shared unique clonotypes by the size of the smaller repertoire. Repertoire richness was assessed with RTK rarefaction, the Chao1 estimator, and Recon v2.1 estimates of unobserved clonotypes. Generation probabilities were computed with OLGA for all TCRbeta clonotypes obtained by the gDNA method from a handful of donors. Here the immuneACCESS table is served through TCRdb, limited to in-frame sequences with V and J called. Missing clones are a known gap in these copies; in checked studies unresolved V genes cover under half, and the rest lacks a known reason. V, J and clone size derive from that table, while D and trimming were established from the DNA sequence. The sample table holds around 1,000,000 clones, of which roughly 77% were seen once. The ten largest account for 0.85% to 1% of the sample.

Here is what the overall study found, with its caveats: Higher generation probabilities were observed for clonotypes shared by all four sorted-subset donors than for non-shared clonotypes. Estimated clonotype richness was generally larger for naive than for memory subsets. Pairwise subsampling indicated that sequencing depth was expected to affect the degree of clonotype sharing among donors. Sampling was limited to blood, and TCR repertoires in tissue likely differ from TCR repertoires in blood. The genetic and exposure-history diversity represented was limited by the small number of donors. Across a handful of donors, approximately 5% of naive CD4, 3.5% of naive CD8, 2.3% of memory CD4, and approximately 0.4% of memory CD8 clonotypes were shared. Even with the large sequencing depth, rarefaction of the sorted-subset datasets indicated that sequencing was incomplete.

The sequence was collected from a man aged 18-30 years in good health. Some clones in this sample may be carry-over from other donors' samples. Sequencing was carried out using memory CD4+ T cells from PBMCs. The cell subset or site label for this specimen denotes: CD45RA-negative fraction. The chain is assembled from TRBV4-2 and TRBJ2-7; 10 junctional bases match TRBD1. The CDR3 has the sequence CASSPTGDRGQDEQYF. In nucleotides, the sequence is TGTGCCAGCAGCCCGACGGGGGACAGGGGTCAAGACGAGCAGTACTTC.